The source of this T cell receptor beta chain is a study of CXCR3-negative and CXCR3-positive naive CD8 T cells. Study-wide results and limits: Compared with CXCR3-negative naive cells, CXCR3-positive naive cells showed more hydrophobic TRB CDR3s. Memory CD8+ cells had much lower diversity, and both naive subsets had comparably high diversity.

This clonotype is called medium-sized based on its frequency. Its target is not known. Investigators sorted each CD8+ T cell subset in triplicate, taking around 330,000 cells each time. The libraries of TRB cDNA were constructed through 5' RACE using UMI labels. TCRdb reprocessed the 5' RACE reads and stores each CDR3 protein as one record, lacking DNA. The sample data list about 24,000 distinct CDR3 sequences. The germline V gene has CDR1 SGHTA and CDR2 FQGNSA. The CDR3 extends over 18 amino acids. Sequenced material: naive CXCR3- CD8+ T cells from blood. This sample's subset: CD45RO-CCR7+CD27+CD95- naive CD8+ T cells lacking CXCR3 (TNR3-). This rearrangement joins TRBV7-2 to TRBJ2-3; TCRdb proposes TRBD2, but this gene call is untestable without DNA. The receptor was derived from a human donor in good health. Some clones in this sample may be carry-over from other donors' samples. The CDR3 loop reads CASSQDRLAGVNTDTQYF.